This T cell receptor (beta chain) was captured in a study of Graves' ophthalmopathy and Graves' hyperthyroidism. Study-wide results and caveats: Blood also held most thyroid clonotypes expanded above 0.001 frequency.

This clonotype was counted ten times or more. Its antigen is not identified. Amplification targeted the TCR beta CDR3 regions, with RNA transcripts as the source material. Second-round multiplex PCR came after first-round RT-PCR with HTBI primers. One entry per CDR3 protein, called by TCRdb with MiXCR from the multiplex PCR reads. In the table there are hundreds of thousands of distinct CDR3 sequences, roughly 41% of which are singletons. Germline CDR1 and CDR2: SQVTM and ANQGSEA. This CDR3 has 14 amino acids. V shed 5 bases, J shed 4 bases, and the junction held 9 bases outside the gene matches. Certain patients were not enrolled. These were patients with other autoimmune diseases, uncontrolled infections, pregnancy or lactation.

The chain combines TRBV29-1 with TRBJ1-2; 8 bases fit TRBD1. This TCR derives from an adult man with Graves' ophthalmopathy. Sample: peripheral blood. The CDR3 DNA sequence: TGCAGCGTTACTTCCGCCGGGACAGGCTATGGCTACACCTTC. Protein sequence: CSVTSAGTGYGYTF. The full variable domain, completed using reference TRBV29-1 and TRBJ1-2, is SAVISQKPSRDICQRGTSLTIQCQVDSQVTMMFWYRQQPGQSLTLIATANQGSEATYESGFVIDKFPISRPNLTFSTLTVSNMSPEDSSIYLCSVTSAGTGYGYTFGSGTRLTVV.